This T cell receptor (beta chain) was identified during a study of blood T cells in healthy people across ages. This clonotype has only a few counts. The germline V gene has CDR1 DFQATT and CDR2 SNEGSKA (reference sequence). The CDR3 has 14 amino acids. Primed by a sample-barcoded 5' primer and a J-beta primer mix, a second PCR proceeded for roughly 6 to 12 cycles. From the 5' RACE reads, TCRdb called clonotypes with MiXCR, one entry per CDR3 protein. This table holds 600,000 to 900,000 distinct CDR3 sequences, around 24% found once. The same data also contributed to another study, on T cells of mothers and their children. From that paper: Inherited differences only slightly affect thymic shaping of TCR recombination output.

J is TRBJ2-5 and V is TRBV20-1; 10 positions agree with TRBD2. Judging by the DNA end, TRBJ2-1 fits better; the J call may be wrong. Sample: blood. The origin of this receptor is a boy aged 5-17 years in good health. The CDR3 spells CSAHLAGVGNEQFF. The CDR3, as DNA: TGCAGTGCCCATCTAGCGGGGGTGGGTAATGAGCAGTTCTTC.